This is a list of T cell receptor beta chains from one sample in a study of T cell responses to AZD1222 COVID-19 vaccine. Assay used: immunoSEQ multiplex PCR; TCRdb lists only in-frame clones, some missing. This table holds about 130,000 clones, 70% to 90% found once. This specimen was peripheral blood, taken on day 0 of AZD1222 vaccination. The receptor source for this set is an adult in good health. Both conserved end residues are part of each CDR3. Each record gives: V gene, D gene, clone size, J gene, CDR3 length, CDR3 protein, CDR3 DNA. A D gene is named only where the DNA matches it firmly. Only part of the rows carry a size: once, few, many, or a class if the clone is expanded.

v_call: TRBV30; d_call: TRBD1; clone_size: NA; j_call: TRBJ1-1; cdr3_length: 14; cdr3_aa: CAWRKDRVGTEAFF; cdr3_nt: TGTGCCTGGAGAAAGGACAGGGTAGGGACTGAAGCTTTCTTT
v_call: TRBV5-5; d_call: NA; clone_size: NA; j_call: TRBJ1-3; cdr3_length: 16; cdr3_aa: CASSAVAGLSGNTIYF; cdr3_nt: TGTGCCAGCAGCGCCGTCGCCGGTCTCTCTGGAAACACCATATATTTT
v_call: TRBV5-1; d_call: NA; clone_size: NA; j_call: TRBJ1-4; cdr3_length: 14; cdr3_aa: CASSPEPDGEKLFF; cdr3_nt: TGCGCCAGCAGCCCTGAACCCGATGGTGAAAAACTGTTTTTT
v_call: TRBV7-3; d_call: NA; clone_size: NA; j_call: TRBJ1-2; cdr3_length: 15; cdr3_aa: CASSRGGLLNYGYTF; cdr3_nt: TGTGCCAGCAGCCGAGGGGGACTCCTTAACTATGGCTACACCTTC
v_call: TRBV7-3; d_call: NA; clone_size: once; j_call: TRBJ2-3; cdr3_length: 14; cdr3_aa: CASNTGAVVDTQYF; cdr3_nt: TGTGCCAGCAACACGGGAGCAGTTGTAGATACGCAGTATTTT
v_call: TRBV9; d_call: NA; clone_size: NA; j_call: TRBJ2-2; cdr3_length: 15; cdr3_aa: CASSDRAAGTGELFF; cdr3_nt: TGTGCCAGCAGCGACAGAGCCGCGGGGACCGGGGAGCTGTTTTTT
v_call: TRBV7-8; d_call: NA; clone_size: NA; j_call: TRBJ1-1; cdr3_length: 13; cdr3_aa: CASSLRTGSGAFF; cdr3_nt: TGTGCCAGCAGCTTACGGACCGGGAGTGGCGCTTTCTTT
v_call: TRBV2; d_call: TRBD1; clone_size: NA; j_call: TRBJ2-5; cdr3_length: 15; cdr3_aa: CASRVSGQGGETQYF; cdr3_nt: TGTGCCAGCAGAGTTTCCGGACAGGGGGGAGAGACCCAGTACTTC
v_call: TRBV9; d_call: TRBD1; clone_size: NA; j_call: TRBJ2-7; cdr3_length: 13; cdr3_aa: CASSRDSSYEQYF; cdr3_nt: TGTGCCAGCAGCCGGGACAGCTCCTACGAGCAGTACTTC
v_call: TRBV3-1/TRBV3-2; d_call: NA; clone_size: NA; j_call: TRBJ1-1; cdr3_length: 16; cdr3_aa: CASSPVPFGRNTEAFF; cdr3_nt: TGTGCCAGCAGCCCCGTCCCTTTCGGGAGGAACACTGAAGCTTTCTTT
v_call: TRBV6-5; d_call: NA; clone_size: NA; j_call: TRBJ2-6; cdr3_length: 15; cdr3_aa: CAFRGGRSGANVLTF; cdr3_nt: TGTGCATTCCGGGGAGGACGTTCTGGGGCCAACGTCCTGACTTTC